This T cell receptor beta chain originates from a study of vaccination effects on CD4 cells after COVID-19. The table lists this clone with a few counts. No antigen is known for it. Sequencing used immunoSEQ multiplex PCR; TCRdb keeps in-frame clones, though not all of them. This table has tens of thousands of clones, 75% appearing once. Sequencing in the ViraFEST assay came after antigen-specific CD4+ T cells had been expanded with viral peptide pools, which were used to stimulate PBMC. Following 10 days of culture, CD4+ T cells were isolated. Previously uninfected by SARS-CoV-2, the vaccine recipients also showed negative nucleocapsid antibodies. The CDR3 is 12 amino acids. V lost 8 bases and J lost 2, with 7 bases in between. From germline, CDR1 is MNHEY and CDR2 SVGAGI.

The source material was CD4+ T cells from PBMCs cultured with HCoV-OC43 spike peptides, sampled before COVID-19 vaccination. Subset of the sample: HCoV-OC43 spike overlapping peptide pool stimulation. The chain couples TRBV6-5 to TRBJ1-5; D is undetermined. The sequence was collected from a human donor who received a COVID-19 vaccine. The CDR3 protein is CASGEGNQPQHF. In nucleotides, the CDR3 is TGTGCCAGCGGGGAGGGCAATCAGCCCCAGCATTTT.